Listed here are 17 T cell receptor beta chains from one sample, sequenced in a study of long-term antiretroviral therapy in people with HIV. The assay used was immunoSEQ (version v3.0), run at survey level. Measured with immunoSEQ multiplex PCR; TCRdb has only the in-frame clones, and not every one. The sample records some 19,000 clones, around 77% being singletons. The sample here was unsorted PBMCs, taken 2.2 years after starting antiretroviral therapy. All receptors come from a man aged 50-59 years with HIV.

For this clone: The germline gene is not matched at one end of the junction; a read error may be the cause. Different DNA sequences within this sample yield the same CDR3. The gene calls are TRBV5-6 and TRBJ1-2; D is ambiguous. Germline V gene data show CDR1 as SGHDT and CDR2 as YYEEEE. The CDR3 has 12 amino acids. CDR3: CASSGQNYGYTF. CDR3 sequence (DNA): TGCGCCAGCAGCGGCCAGAACTATGGCTACACCTTC.

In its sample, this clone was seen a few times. The CDR3 DNA reads as TGTGCCAGCAGCCAGGGGACAGGGCAAGAGACCCAGTACTTC. It is translated as CASSQGTGQETQYF. This chain uses TRBV11-2 with TRBJ2-5; 9 bases are shared with TRBD1. The CDR3 is 14 amino acids. V was pared by 5 bases and J by 2 bases, with 3 bases of the junction left unmatched. Germline-derived CDR1 and CDR2 are SGHAT and FQNNGV.

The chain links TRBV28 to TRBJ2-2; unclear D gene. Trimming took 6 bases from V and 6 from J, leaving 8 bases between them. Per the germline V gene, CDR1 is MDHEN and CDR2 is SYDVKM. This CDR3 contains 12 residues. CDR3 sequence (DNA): TGTGCCAGCAGCCCCTTCTCCGGGGAGCTGTTTTTT. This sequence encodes CASSPFSGELFF. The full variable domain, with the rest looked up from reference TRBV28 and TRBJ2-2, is DVKVTQSSRYLVKRTGEKVFLECVQDMDHENMFWYRQDPGLGLRLIYFSYDVKMKEKGDIPEGYSVSREKKERFSLILESASTNQTSMYLCASSPFSGELFFGEGSRLTVL.

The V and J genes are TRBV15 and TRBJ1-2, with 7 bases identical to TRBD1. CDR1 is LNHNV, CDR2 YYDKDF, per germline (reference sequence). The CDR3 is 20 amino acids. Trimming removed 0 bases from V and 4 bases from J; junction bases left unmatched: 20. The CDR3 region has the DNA TGTGCCACCAGCAGAGATTATGTCTTTGGAGGGGGCGCGTCAGGCTATGGCTACACCTTC. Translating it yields CATSRDYVFGGGASGYGYTF.

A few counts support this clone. The CDR3 DNA reads TGTGCCAGTAGTATCGAGGCAGGCCCCTACGAGCAGTACTTC. This sequence encodes CASSIEAGPYEQYF. The chain has TRBV19 and TRBJ2-7; D gene unclear. This CDR3 region has 14 residues. Trimming removed 3 bases at V and 2 bases at J, with 11 bases between. The germline V gene has CDR1 LNHDA and CDR2 SQIVND (reference sequence).

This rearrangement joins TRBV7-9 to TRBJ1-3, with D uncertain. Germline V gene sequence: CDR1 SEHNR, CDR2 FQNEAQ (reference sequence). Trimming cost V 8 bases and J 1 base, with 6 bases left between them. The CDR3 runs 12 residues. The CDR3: CASGASGNTIYF. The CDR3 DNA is TGTGCCAGCGGCGCGTCTGGAAACACCATATATTTT. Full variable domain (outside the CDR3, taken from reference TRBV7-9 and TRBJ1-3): DTGVSQNPRHKITKRGQNVTFRCDPISEHNRLYWYRQTLGQGPEFLTYFQNEAQLEKSRLLSDRFSAERPKGSFSTLEIQRTEQGDSAMYLCASGASGNTIYFGEGSWLTVV.

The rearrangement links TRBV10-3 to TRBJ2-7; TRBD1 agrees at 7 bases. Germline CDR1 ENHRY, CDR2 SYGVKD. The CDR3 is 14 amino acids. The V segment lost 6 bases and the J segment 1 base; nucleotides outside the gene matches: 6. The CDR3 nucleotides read TGTGCCATCAGAAGGACAGGAGAATCCTACGAGCAGTACTTC. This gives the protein CAIRRTGESYEQYF.

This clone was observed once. This CDR3 is CATGGGPGELFF. The CDR3 DNA sequence: TGCGCCACCGGGGGGGGCCCCGGGGAGCTGTTTTTT. V and J are TRBV5-1 and TRBJ2-2, with 8 bases lining up with TRBD2. In germline, CDR1 is SGHRS, CDR2 YFSETQ. Trimming removed 9 bases from V and 6 bases from J; junction bases left unmatched: 4. This CDR3 comprises 12 residues. Full variable domain (remainder filled in from reference TRBV5-1 and TRBJ2-2): KAGVTQTPRYLIKTRGQQVTLSCSPISGHRSVSWYQQTPGQGLQFLFEYFSETQRNKGNFPGRFSGRQFSNSRSEMNVSTLELGDSALYLCATGGGPGELFFGEGSRLTVL.

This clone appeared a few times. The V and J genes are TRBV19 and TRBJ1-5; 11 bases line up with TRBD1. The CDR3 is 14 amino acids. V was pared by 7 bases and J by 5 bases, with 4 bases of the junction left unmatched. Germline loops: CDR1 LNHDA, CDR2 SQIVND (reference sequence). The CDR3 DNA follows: TGTGCCAGTAAGAAGGACAGGGGGCATCAGCCCCAGCATTTT. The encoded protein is CASKKDRGHQPQHF.

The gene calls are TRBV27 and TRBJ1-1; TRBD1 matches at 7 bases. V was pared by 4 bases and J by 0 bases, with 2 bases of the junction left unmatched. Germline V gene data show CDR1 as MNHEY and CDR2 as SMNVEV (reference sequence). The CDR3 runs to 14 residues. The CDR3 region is CASSYTGVNTEAFF. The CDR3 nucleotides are TGTGCCAGCAGTTATACAGGGGTGAACACTGAAGCTTTCTTT.

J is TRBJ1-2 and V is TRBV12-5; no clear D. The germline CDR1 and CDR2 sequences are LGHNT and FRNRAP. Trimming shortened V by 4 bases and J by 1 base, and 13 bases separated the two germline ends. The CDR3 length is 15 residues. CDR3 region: CASGYGELGNYGYTF. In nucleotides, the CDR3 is TGTGCTAGTGGTTACGGAGAGCTGGGTAACTATGGCTACACCTTC. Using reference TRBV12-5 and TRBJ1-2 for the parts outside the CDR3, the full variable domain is DARVTQTPRHKVTEMGQEVTMRCQPILGHNTVFWYRQTMMQGLELLAYFRNRAPLDDSGMPKDRFSAEMPDATLATLKIQPSEPRDSAVYFCASGYGELGNYGYTFGSGTRLTVV.

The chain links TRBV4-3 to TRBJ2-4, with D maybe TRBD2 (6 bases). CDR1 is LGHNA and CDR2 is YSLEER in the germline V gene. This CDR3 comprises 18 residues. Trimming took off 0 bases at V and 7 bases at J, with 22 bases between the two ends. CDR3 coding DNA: TGCGCCAGCAGCCAAGACTCGATGAAGCCGGGGGAGGAGAACATTCAGTACTTC. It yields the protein CASSQDSMKPGEENIQYF.

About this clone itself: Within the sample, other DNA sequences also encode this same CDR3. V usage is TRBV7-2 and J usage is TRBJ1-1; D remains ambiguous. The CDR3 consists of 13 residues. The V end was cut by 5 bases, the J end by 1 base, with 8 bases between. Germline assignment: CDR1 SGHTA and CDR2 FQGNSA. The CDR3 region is CASSPGRNTEAFF. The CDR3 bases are TGTGCCAGCAGCCCCGGCAGGAACACTGAAGCTTTCTTT. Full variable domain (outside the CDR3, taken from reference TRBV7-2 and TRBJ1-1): GAGVSQSPSNKVTEKGKDVELRCDPISGHTALYWYRQSLGQGLEFLIYFQGNSAPDKSGLPSDRFSAERTGGSVSTLTIQRTQQEDSAVYLCASSPGRNTEAFFGQGTRLTVV.

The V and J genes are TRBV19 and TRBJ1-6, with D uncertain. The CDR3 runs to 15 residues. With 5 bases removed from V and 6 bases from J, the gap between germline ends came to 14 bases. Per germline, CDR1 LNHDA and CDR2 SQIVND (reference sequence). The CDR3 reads CASSPWTTLNSPLHF. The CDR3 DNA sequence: TGTGCCAGTAGTCCCTGGACCACCCTTAATTCACCCCTCCACTTT. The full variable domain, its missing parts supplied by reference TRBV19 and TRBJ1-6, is DGGITQSPKYLFRKEGQNVTLSCEQNLNHDAMYWYRQDPGQGLRLIYYSQIVNDFQKGDIAEGYSVSREKKESFPLTVTSAQKNPTAFYLCASSPWTTLNSPLHFGNGTRLTVT.

For the CDR3, the DNA is TGTGCCAGCAGTTTATCCGCAGGGGGCGGTCAGGACTATAATTCACCCCTCCACTTT. This gives the protein CASSLSAGGGQDYNSPLHF. This rearrangement joins TRBV28 to TRBJ1-6; 8 nucleotides agree with TRBD1. The CDR3 is 19 residues long. Germline CDR1 is MDHEN and CDR2 is SYDVKM. V lost 1 base to trimming and J lost 3 bases; unmatched junction nucleotides: 11.

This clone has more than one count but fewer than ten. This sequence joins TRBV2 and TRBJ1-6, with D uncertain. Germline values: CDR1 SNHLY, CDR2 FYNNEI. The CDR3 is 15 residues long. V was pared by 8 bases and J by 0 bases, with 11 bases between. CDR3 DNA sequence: TGTGCCAGCCGAGATAGACGCTCCTATAATTCACCCCTCCACTTT. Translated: CASRDRRSYNSPLHF.

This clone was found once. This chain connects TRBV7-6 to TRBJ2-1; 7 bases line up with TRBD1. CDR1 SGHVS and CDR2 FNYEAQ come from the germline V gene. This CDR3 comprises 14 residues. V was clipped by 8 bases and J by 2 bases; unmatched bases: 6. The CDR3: CASGKRGPYNEQFF. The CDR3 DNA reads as TGTGCCAGCGGGAAAAGGGGGCCCTACAATGAGCAGTTCTTC.